A single sample gave rise to the 24 T cell receptor beta chains below, sequenced in a study of PD-1 blockade in mismatch repair-deficient tumors. Profiled with immunoSEQ multiplex PCR; TCRdb holds only in-frame clones, not every one. The table records roughly 120,000 clones, more than 70% of them present only once. The specimen was peripheral blood, collected approximately 73 weeks after starting pembrolizumab. The receptors derive from an adult with mismatch repair-deficient cancer.

This clone was found a few times. The chain links TRBV7-9 to TRBJ2-1; a possible D gene is TRBD1 (6 bases). The CDR3 has 12 amino acids. Germline V lookup: CDR1 SEHNR, CDR2 FQNEAQ (reference sequence). Trimming shortened V by 6 bases and J by 9 bases, and 12 bases separated the two germline ends. CDR3 region: CASRPQGVEQFF. CDR3 DNA sequence: TGTGCCAGCAGGCCACAGGGAGTTGAGCAGTTCTTC.

The chain links TRBV18 to TRBJ2-2, with a tentative D call TRBD1 (5 bases). Germline CDR1 KGHSH, CDR2 LQKENI. This CDR3 is 16 amino acids long. Trimming removed 5 bases from V and 0 bases from J, with 13 bases in between. CDR3 sequence reads: CASSVQAPSNTGELFF. In nucleotides, the CDR3 is TGTGCCAGCTCAGTACAGGCCCCCTCGAACACCGGGGAGCTGTTTTTT.

The V and J genes are TRBV29-1 and TRBJ2-1; 8 bases agree with TRBD2. Trimming removed 6 bases from V and 8 bases from J; junction bases left unmatched: 9. This CDR3 region has 13 residues. Germline V gene data show CDR1 as SQVTM and CDR2 as ANQGSEA. The CDR3 reads CSVGVSGNHEQFF. The CDR3 DNA reads as TGCAGCGTAGGGGTTAGCGGGAACCATGAGCAGTTCTTC.

The chain links TRBV5-1 to TRBJ2-5, with 12 bases identical to TRBD2. This CDR3 has 16 residues. V lost 4 bases, J lost 1 base, and 5 bases stayed unmatched. Germline V gene sequence: CDR1 SGHRS, CDR2 YFSETQ. CDR3 DNA sequence: TGCGCCAGCAGCCAACTAGCGGGAGGTGGCCAAGAGACCCAGTACTTC. It specifies CASSQLAGGGQETQYF.

This clone showed up just a few times. The chain has TRBV7-8 and TRBJ2-7, with a weak D call TRBD2 (6 bases). V dropped 4 bases and J dropped 3 bases, with 31 bases sitting between them. CDR3 length equals 20 residues. The germline V gene encodes CDR1 SGHVS and CDR2 FQNEAQ. The CDR3 sequence is CASSSRRGWTDSKLRYEQYF. The DNA of the CDR3 is TGTGCCAGCAGCTCTAGGCGGGGTTGGACGGACTCCAAGCTTCGCTACGAGCAGTACTTC.

This clone has more than one count but fewer than ten. The rearrangement links TRBV14 to TRBJ1-2; 8 nucleotides match TRBD1. The CDR3 spans 15 residues. V shed 2 bases and J 7 bases; nucleotides not matched to a gene: 9. Germline V gives CDR1 SGHDN, CDR2 FVKESK. The CDR3 sequence is CASSQQWQGASGYTF. The CDR3 DNA is TGTGCCAGCAGCCAACAATGGCAGGGGGCGAGTGGCTACACCTTC.

The chain links TRBV4-2 to TRBJ2-1; 13 positions match TRBD2. J gave up 10 bases and V 1 base, and 7 bases lay outside the gene matches. The CDR3 contains 16 residues. CDR1 is LGHNA and CDR2 is YNFKEQ in the germline V gene. The CDR3 sequence: CASSQVELAGGREQFF. The CDR3 bases are TGTGCCAGCAGCCAAGTCGAACTAGCGGGAGGGAGAGAGCAGTTCTTC.

The rearrangement links TRBV9 to TRBJ2-7, with a tentative D call TRBD2 (6 bases). The CDR3 runs 15 residues. Germline V gene sequence: CDR1 SGDLS, CDR2 YYNGEE. The V and J ends lost 0 bases and 2 bases respectively, with 12 bases between them. The CDR3 DNA is TGTGCCAGCAGCGTAGGGGAGGCCCCCACCTACGAGCAGTACTTC. Translating it yields CASSVGEAPTYEQYF.

CDR3: CASSYLTVADTQYF. CDR3 sequence (DNA): TGTGCCAGCAGTTATCTCACAGTCGCAGATACGCAGTATTTT. The rearrangement joins TRBV27 to TRBJ2-3; no reliable D call. The CDR3 sequence is 14 residues long. Trimming removed 4 bases at V and 4 bases at J, with 12 bases between. Per germline, CDR1 MNHEY and CDR2 SMNVEV (reference sequence).

The rearrangement joins TRBV4-1 to TRBJ1-1; 9 nucleotides match TRBD1. This CDR3 is built from 15 residues. V lost 5 bases to trimming and J lost 1 base; unmatched junction nucleotides: 5. The germline CDR1 and CDR2 sequences are MGHRA and YSYEKL. The CDR3 reads CASSATTGGNTEAFF. The CDR3 region has the DNA TGCGCCAGCAGCGCCACGACAGGGGGGAACACTGAAGCTTTCTTT.

V usage is TRBV7-9 and J usage is TRBJ2-7, with TRBD1 matching 8 bases. V shed 5 bases, J shed 5 bases, and the junction held 5 bases outside the gene matches. Germline assignment: CDR1 SEHNR and CDR2 FQNEAQ (reference sequence). CDR3 size: 13 residues. The CDR3 DNA reads as TGTGCCAGCAGCACTCGACAGGGGCACGAGCAGTACTTC. This gives the protein CASSTRQGHEQYF.

The chain recombines TRBV10-2 with TRBJ2-3, with 9 bases that match TRBD2. Germline V lookup: CDR1 WSHSY, CDR2 SAAADI. V lost 1 base to trimming and J lost 3 bases; unmatched junction nucleotides: 5. This CDR3 region has 16 residues. The CDR3 DNA reads TGCGCCAGCAGTGAGTGGGCTAGCGGGATGACAGATACGCAGTATTTT. It yields the protein CASSEWASGMTDTQYF.

This sequence joins TRBV7-2 and TRBJ1-1; D call uncertain. The germline V gene encodes CDR1 SGHTA and CDR2 FQGNSA. The CDR3 is made up of 13 amino acids. V lost 4 bases and J lost 1, with 7 bases in between. The CDR3 region is CASSSNSNTEAFF. The CDR3 DNA reads as TGTGCCAGCAGCTCGAACTCGAACACTGAAGCTTTCTTT.

This sequence joins TRBV6-1 and TRBJ2-3; D is uncertain. Per germline, CDR1 MNHNS and CDR2 SASEGT. The V gene lost 7 bases and the J gene lost 1 base, with 6 bases spanning the gap. The CDR3 is 12 residues long. In DNA form, the CDR3 reads TGTGCCAGCACACTACGCACAGATACGCAGTATTTT. Protein product: CASTLRTDTQYF.

The chain carries TRBV4-3 and TRBJ2-7; maybe TRBD1 (6 bases). Trimming stripped 0 bases from V and 2 bases from J, with 17 bases between. Germline CDR1 and CDR2: LGHNA and YSLEER. There are 17 residues in the CDR3. The CDR3 DNA follows: TGCGCCAGCAGCCAAGATCTACCCCGGGACAACGCCTACGAGCAGTACTTC. Translation gives CASSQDLPRDNAYEQYF.

The rearrangement uses TRBV7-2 and TRBJ2-1; 8 bases agree with TRBD2. Trimming cost V 7 bases and J 4 bases; bases outside gene matches: 12. Per the germline V gene, CDR1 is SGHTA and CDR2 is FQGNSA. This CDR3 region has 16 residues. The chain's CDR3 is CASNPSAGGIYNEQFF. The CDR3 bases are TGTGCCAGCAATCCCTCCGCGGGGGGCATTTACAATGAGCAGTTCTTC.

The V gene is TRBV4-3, the J gene TRBJ2-7; 8 bases are a match to TRBD1. Germline V gene data show CDR1 as LGHNA and CDR2 as YSLEER. The CDR3 is made up of 14 amino acids. The V segment lost 5 bases and the J segment 1 base; nucleotides outside the gene matches: 4. CDR3 in amino acids: CASSSGQGSYEQYF. CDR3 sequence (DNA): TGCGCCAGCAGCAGCGGACAGGGATCCTACGAGCAGTACTTC.

The rearrangement uses TRBV30 and TRBJ2-7; D is possibly TRBD2 (6 bases). V was trimmed by 1 base and J by 7 bases, leaving 17 bases between them. The CDR3 is 14 residues long. Germline V lookup: CDR1 GTSNPN, CDR2 SVGIG (reference sequence). CDR3 in amino acids: CAWSDWTTPGEQYF. The CDR3 DNA follows: TGTGCCTGGAGTGACTGGACTACCCCGGGGGAGCAGTACTTC.

The chain employs TRBV27 and TRBJ2-3, with a possible D match to TRBD2 (6 bases). The CDR3 has 16 amino acids. V was trimmed by 9 bases and J by 0 bases, leaving 19 bases between them. Per germline, CDR1 MNHEY and CDR2 SMNVEV (reference sequence). Written as DNA, the CDR3 is TGTGCCAGGACTTTCCGGGACGGAGGGAGCACAGATACGCAGTATTTT. Amino acid sequence: CARTFRDGGSTDTQYF.

The genes are TRBV19 and TRBJ2-7; 7 bases line up with TRBD2. CDR1 LNHDA and CDR2 SQIVND come from the germline V gene (reference sequence). This CDR3 contains 17 residues. The J segment lost 2 bases and the V segment lost 6 bases, leaving 16 bases of the junction unmatched. CDR3 region: CASSPAALGLAAYEQYF. As DNA, the CDR3 is TGTGCCAGTAGCCCAGCTGCTCTCGGTCTAGCGGCCTACGAGCAGTACTTC. The full variable domain, in which reference TRBV19 and TRBJ2-7 provide the parts outside the CDR3, is DGGITQSPKYLFRKEGQNVTLSCEQNLNHDAMYWYRQDPGQGLRLIYYSQIVNDFQKGDIAEGYSVSREKKESFPLTVTSAQKNPTAFYLCASSPAALGLAAYEQYFGPGTRLTVT.

This chain links TRBV6-5 with TRBJ2-1; the D gene is possibly TRBD2 (5 bases). Trimming removed 5 bases from V and 4 bases from J, with 9 bases in between. The V gene's germline CDR1 is MNHEY and CDR2 SVGAGI. CDR3 length: 13 amino acids. Here the CDR3 DNA reads TGTGCCAGCAGTACCCGGGAATACAATGAGCAGTTCTTC. It codes for CASSTREYNEQFF.

The chain employs TRBV4-2 and TRBJ2-2; 7 bases match TRBD1. The germline gives CDR1 LGHNA, CDR2 YNFKEQ. The V gene end was trimmed by 1 base and the J gene end by 2 bases; junction bases not matched to a gene: 4. This CDR3 spans 16 amino acids. DNA of the CDR3: TGTGCCAGCAGCCAAGCCGGGACAGTCAACACCGGGGAGCTGTTTTTT. Translation: CASSQAGTVNTGELFF.

The chain employs TRBV5-4 and TRBJ2-1; 7 bases are shared with TRBD2. Germline V gene lookup returns CDR1 SGHNT and CDR2 YYREEE (reference sequence). The CDR3 is made up of 15 amino acids. The V and J ends lost 4 bases and 2 bases, in that order; junction bases with no gene match: 6. CDR3 amino acids: CASSHGLEAYNEQFF. The CDR3 DNA is TGTGCCAGCAGCCATGGACTAGAGGCCTACAATGAGCAGTTCTTC.

The V call is TRBV27, the J call TRBJ2-5; TRBD1 agrees at 7 bases. The CDR3 covers 15 residues. Germline trimming cut 6 bases from V and 1 base from J; bases unmatched to any gene: 8. Germline CDR1 is MNHEY and CDR2 is SMNVEV (reference sequence). The CDR3: CASSRRDSIQETQYF. CDR3 in DNA: TGTGCCAGCAGCCGTAGGGACAGCATCCAAGAGACCCAGTACTTC.